Each of the 18 T cell receptor beta chains below was sequenced from the same sample in a study of T cell changes during pregnancy in multiple sclerosis. Sequencing was performed with immunoSEQ multiplex PCR; in TCRdb, only in-frame clones are kept and a portion is missing. The profile shows over 45,000 clones, more than 85% of them singletons. The source was CD4+ T cells from peripheral blood mononuclear cells, collected in the third trimester of pregnancy. These receptors all come from a female donor with multiple sclerosis, enrolled in a pregnancy study.

The gene calls are TRBV19 and TRBJ2-2; 7 bases line up with TRBD1. After removal of 0 bases from V and 4 bases from J, the junction contained 5 bases not matched to a gene. Germline-derived CDR1 and CDR2 are LNHDA and SQIVND (reference sequence). The CDR3 has 16 amino acids. CDR3 protein: CASSIEGTGVTGELFF. The CDR3 region has the DNA TGTGCCAGTAGTATAGAGGGTACAGGGGTCACCGGGGAGCTGTTTTTT.

The V and J genes are TRBV6-1 and TRBJ1-2; 8 bases match TRBD1. This CDR3 has 13 residues. V lost 6 bases, J lost 8 bases, and 8 bases stayed unmatched. The germline V gene has CDR1 MNHNS and CDR2 SASEGT. CDR3 in DNA: TGTGCCAGCAGAGTCCGGACAGGGAACGGCTACACCTTC. Its translation: CASRVRTGNGYTF.

The chain combines TRBV5-1 with TRBJ2-7; TRBD1 matches 11 bases. The CDR3 sequence is 14 residues long. Germline values: CDR1 SGHRS, CDR2 YFSETQ. The V segment lost 5 bases and the J segment 2 bases; nucleotides outside the gene matches: 3. The CDR3 DNA is TGCGCCAGCAGATGGGGACAGGGGGCCTACGAGCAGTACTTC. This codes for CASRWGQGAYEQYF.

CDR3 sequence (DNA): TGCAGCGTCGGACAGGGGGCGTCGGTCGAAAAACTGTTTTTT. Translation gives CSVGQGASVEKLFF. This rearrangement joins TRBV29-1 to TRBJ1-4; TRBD1 matches at 11 bases. From germline, CDR1 is SQVTM and CDR2 ANQGSEA. The CDR3 runs 14 residues. V dropped 6 bases and J dropped 8; count of bases not matched to a gene: 8. Full variable domain (missing parts from reference TRBV29-1 and TRBJ1-4): SAVISQKPSRDICQRGTSLTIQCQVDSQVTMMFWYRQQPGQSLTLIATANQGSEATYESGFVIDKFPISRPNLTFSTLTVSNMSPEDSSIYLCSVGQGASVEKLFFGSGTQLSVL.

V is TRBV7-3 and J is TRBJ2-5, with TRBD1 as a possible D gene (6 bases). The ends were cut back, 3 bases at V and 6 bases at J, with 14 bases in the middle. The CDR3 totals 14 residues. Germline V gene lookup returns CDR1 SGHTA and CDR2 FQGTGA. The CDR3 spells CASSLAGAGKTQYF. The CDR3 coding sequence is TGTGCCAGCAGCTTGGCAGGGGCAGGAAAGACCCAGTACTTC.

The chain joins TRBV19 to TRBJ2-7, with D perhaps matching TRBD2 (6 bases). CDR3 length: 14 amino acids. Germline CDR1 LNHDA, CDR2 SQIVND (reference sequence). V lost 6 bases to trimming and J lost 2 bases, with 14 bases between them. The CDR3, as DNA: TGTGCCAGTAGGGGGACTGACCTGACCTACGAGCAGTACTTC. Residues: CASRGTDLTYEQYF.

This rearrangement joins TRBV27 to TRBJ1-3; 9 bases fit TRBD1. CDR3 length: 16 amino acids. Trimming at V came to 6 bases and at J to 8 bases, leaving 14 bases not matched to a gene. Germline CDR1 and CDR2: MNHEY and SMNVEV (reference sequence). This CDR3 reads CASSHLPGQGRDTIYF. DNA of the CDR3: TGTGCCAGCAGCCACCTGCCGGGACAGGGTCGAGACACCATATATTTT.

The table lists this clone with a count of one. The chain combines TRBV27 with TRBJ1-3; D call uncertain. The V and J ends lost 1 base and 2 bases respectively, with 3 bases between them. There are 13 residues in the CDR3. The germline CDR1 and CDR2 sequences are MNHEY and SMNVEV (reference sequence). The CDR3 loop is CASSLLAGNTIYF. The CDR3 DNA reads as TGTGCCAGCAGTTTATTAGCTGGAAACACCATATATTTT.

CDR3 sequence reads: CASGRDRAYEQYF. The CDR3 region has the DNA TGTGCCAGCGGACGGGACAGAGCCTACGAGCAGTACTTC. The chain joins TRBV6-5 to TRBJ2-7; the match to TRBD1 covers 7 bases. V gave up 8 bases and J gave up 2 bases; unmatched junction bases: 6. Germline CDR1 is MNHEY and CDR2 is SVGAGI. The CDR3 runs to 13 residues.

The rearrangement links TRBV7-9 to TRBJ1-4, with D maybe TRBD1 (6 bases). The CDR3 is 12 residues long. Trimming left V 5 bases short and J 8 bases short, with 9 bases between. From germline, CDR1 is SEHNR and CDR2 FQNEAQ (reference sequence). CDR3 loop: CASSLRGEKLFF. The DNA of the CDR3 is TGTGCCAGCAGCCTCAGGGGAGAAAAACTGTTTTTT.

The rearrangement uses TRBV27 and TRBJ1-2; D may be TRBD1 (5 bases). V dropped 6 bases and J dropped 3 bases, with 23 bases sitting between them. From germline, CDR1 is MNHEY and CDR2 SMNVEV (reference sequence). The CDR3 contains 17 residues. DNA of the CDR3: TGTGCCAGCAGCCGGGCCACCGCAGGGTATTTTGACTATGGCTACACCTTC. This translates into CASSRATAGYFDYGYTF.

V and J are TRBV7-9 and TRBJ2-6, with a weak D call TRBD1 (6 bases). The V end was cut by 5 bases, the J end by 4 bases, with 12 bases between. CDR3 length: 15 amino acids. CDR1 and CDR2 from the germline V gene are SEHNR and FQNEAQ (reference sequence). CDR3 sequence (DNA): TGTGCCAGCAGCGCCACAGGGAGCGGGGCCAACGTCCTGACTTTC. This codes for CASSATGSGANVLTF. Supplemented by reference TRBV7-9 and TRBJ2-6, the full variable domain reads DTGVSQNPRHKITKRGQNVTFRCDPISEHNRLYWYRQTLGQGPEFLTYFQNEAQLEKSRLLSDRFSAERPKGSFSTLEIQRTEQGDSAMYLCASSATGSGANVLTFGAGSRLTVL.

The chain is built from TRBV6-1 and TRBJ1-2; possible D gene TRBD1, 6 bases. Germline V gene lookup returns CDR1 MNHNS and CDR2 SASEGT. The CDR3 consists of 15 residues. V gave up 7 bases and J gave up 4 bases, with 19 bases separating them. The DNA for the CDR3 is TGTGCCAGCACATCGGACAGAACGGCGGGCTATGGCTACACCTTC. Protein product: CASTSDRTAGYGYTF.

This chain uses TRBV27 with TRBJ2-7; 12 nucleotides match TRBD2. Germline CDR1 reads MNHEY; CDR2 reads SMNVEV (reference sequence). The CDR3 has 18 residues. Trimming at V came to 6 bases and at J to 0 bases, leaving 12 bases not matched to a gene. This chain's CDR3 is CASRNPGLAGVTSYEQYF. The CDR3 nucleotides read TGTGCCAGCAGAAACCCGGGACTAGCGGGCGTTACCTCCTACGAGCAGTACTTC.

The rearrangement joins TRBV13 to TRBJ2-7, with D perhaps TRBD1 (5 bases). Trimming took 6 bases from V and 7 from J, leaving 22 bases between them. Per germline, CDR1 PRHDT and CDR2 FYEKMQ (reference sequence). This CDR3 spans 15 amino acids. CDR3 sequence: CASSGGSHRPREQYF. The CDR3 coding sequence is TGTGCCAGCAGTGGCGGCAGTCACAGGCCACGGGAGCAGTACTTC.

Points on this clone: Additional DNA sequences in this sample encode the identical CDR3. The chain joins TRBV19 to TRBJ2-1, with 15 bases lining up with TRBD2. V lost 3 bases, J lost 0 bases, and 3 bases stayed unmatched. The germline gives CDR1 LNHDA, CDR2 SQIVND (reference sequence). The CDR3 loop spans 18 amino acids. DNA of the CDR3: TGTGCCAGTAGTATCGGACTAGCGGGAGGGTCCTCCTACAATGAGCAGTTCTTC. Protein: CASSIGLAGGSSYNEQFF.

This clone was seen only once. The V gene is TRBV7-3, the J gene TRBJ2-1, with D perhaps TRBD1 (5 bases). Deletions cut 2 bases from V and 7 bases from J, with 15 bases between. The V gene's germline CDR1 is SGHTA and CDR2 FQGTGA. The CDR3 is made up of 15 amino acids. The DNA for the CDR3 is TGTGCCAGCAGCTTATCCAGGGATGGGTGGAATGAGCAGTTCTTC. This encodes CASSLSRDGWNEQFF.

V is TRBV27 and J is TRBJ1-4; 8 nucleotides match TRBD1. Trimming removed 1 base from V and 6 bases from J; junction bases left unmatched: 4. The germline V gene encodes CDR1 MNHEY and CDR2 SMNVEV (reference sequence). This CDR3 has 15 residues. The CDR3 nucleotides read TGTGCCAGCAGTTTATTAACAGGGGGGGATGAAAAACTGTTTTTT. This translates into CASSLLTGGDEKLFF.